The 2 T cell receptor beta chains listed next were all sequenced from one sample in a study of cytomegalovirus exposure and HLA in healthy donors. Use of 60 Vbeta and 13 Jbeta primers characterized the PCR. Profiled with immunoSEQ multiplex PCR; TCRdb holds only in-frame clones, not every one. The data show 200,000 to 250,000 clones, roughly four fifths seen once. Sequences were obtained from PBMCs. The origin of the receptors is a woman in her fifties or sixties in good health and CMV-seropositive.

The V gene is TRBV6-1, the J gene TRBJ2-7, with D possibly TRBD2 on 6 matching bases. Trimming pared 2 bases from V and 2 bases from J, leaving 13 bases between. In germline, CDR1 is MNHNS, CDR2 SASEGT. This CDR3 contains 15 residues. CDR3 nucleotides: TGTGCCAGCAGTGAACTCTTAGCGGCCGCCTACGAGCAGTACTTC. Translating gives CASSELLAAAYEQYF.

The chain combines TRBV6-6 with TRBJ2-7, with 11 nucleotides matching TRBD1. Unmatched junction bases numbered 10, after V lost 3 bases and J lost 9 bases. The germline CDR1 and CDR2 sequences are MNHNY and SVGAGI (reference sequence). The CDR3 sequence is 15 residues long. CDR3 amino acids: CASSYRGQGARGQYF. In DNA form, the CDR3 reads TGTGCCAGCAGTTATCGCGGACAGGGGGCGAGGGGGCAGTACTTC.